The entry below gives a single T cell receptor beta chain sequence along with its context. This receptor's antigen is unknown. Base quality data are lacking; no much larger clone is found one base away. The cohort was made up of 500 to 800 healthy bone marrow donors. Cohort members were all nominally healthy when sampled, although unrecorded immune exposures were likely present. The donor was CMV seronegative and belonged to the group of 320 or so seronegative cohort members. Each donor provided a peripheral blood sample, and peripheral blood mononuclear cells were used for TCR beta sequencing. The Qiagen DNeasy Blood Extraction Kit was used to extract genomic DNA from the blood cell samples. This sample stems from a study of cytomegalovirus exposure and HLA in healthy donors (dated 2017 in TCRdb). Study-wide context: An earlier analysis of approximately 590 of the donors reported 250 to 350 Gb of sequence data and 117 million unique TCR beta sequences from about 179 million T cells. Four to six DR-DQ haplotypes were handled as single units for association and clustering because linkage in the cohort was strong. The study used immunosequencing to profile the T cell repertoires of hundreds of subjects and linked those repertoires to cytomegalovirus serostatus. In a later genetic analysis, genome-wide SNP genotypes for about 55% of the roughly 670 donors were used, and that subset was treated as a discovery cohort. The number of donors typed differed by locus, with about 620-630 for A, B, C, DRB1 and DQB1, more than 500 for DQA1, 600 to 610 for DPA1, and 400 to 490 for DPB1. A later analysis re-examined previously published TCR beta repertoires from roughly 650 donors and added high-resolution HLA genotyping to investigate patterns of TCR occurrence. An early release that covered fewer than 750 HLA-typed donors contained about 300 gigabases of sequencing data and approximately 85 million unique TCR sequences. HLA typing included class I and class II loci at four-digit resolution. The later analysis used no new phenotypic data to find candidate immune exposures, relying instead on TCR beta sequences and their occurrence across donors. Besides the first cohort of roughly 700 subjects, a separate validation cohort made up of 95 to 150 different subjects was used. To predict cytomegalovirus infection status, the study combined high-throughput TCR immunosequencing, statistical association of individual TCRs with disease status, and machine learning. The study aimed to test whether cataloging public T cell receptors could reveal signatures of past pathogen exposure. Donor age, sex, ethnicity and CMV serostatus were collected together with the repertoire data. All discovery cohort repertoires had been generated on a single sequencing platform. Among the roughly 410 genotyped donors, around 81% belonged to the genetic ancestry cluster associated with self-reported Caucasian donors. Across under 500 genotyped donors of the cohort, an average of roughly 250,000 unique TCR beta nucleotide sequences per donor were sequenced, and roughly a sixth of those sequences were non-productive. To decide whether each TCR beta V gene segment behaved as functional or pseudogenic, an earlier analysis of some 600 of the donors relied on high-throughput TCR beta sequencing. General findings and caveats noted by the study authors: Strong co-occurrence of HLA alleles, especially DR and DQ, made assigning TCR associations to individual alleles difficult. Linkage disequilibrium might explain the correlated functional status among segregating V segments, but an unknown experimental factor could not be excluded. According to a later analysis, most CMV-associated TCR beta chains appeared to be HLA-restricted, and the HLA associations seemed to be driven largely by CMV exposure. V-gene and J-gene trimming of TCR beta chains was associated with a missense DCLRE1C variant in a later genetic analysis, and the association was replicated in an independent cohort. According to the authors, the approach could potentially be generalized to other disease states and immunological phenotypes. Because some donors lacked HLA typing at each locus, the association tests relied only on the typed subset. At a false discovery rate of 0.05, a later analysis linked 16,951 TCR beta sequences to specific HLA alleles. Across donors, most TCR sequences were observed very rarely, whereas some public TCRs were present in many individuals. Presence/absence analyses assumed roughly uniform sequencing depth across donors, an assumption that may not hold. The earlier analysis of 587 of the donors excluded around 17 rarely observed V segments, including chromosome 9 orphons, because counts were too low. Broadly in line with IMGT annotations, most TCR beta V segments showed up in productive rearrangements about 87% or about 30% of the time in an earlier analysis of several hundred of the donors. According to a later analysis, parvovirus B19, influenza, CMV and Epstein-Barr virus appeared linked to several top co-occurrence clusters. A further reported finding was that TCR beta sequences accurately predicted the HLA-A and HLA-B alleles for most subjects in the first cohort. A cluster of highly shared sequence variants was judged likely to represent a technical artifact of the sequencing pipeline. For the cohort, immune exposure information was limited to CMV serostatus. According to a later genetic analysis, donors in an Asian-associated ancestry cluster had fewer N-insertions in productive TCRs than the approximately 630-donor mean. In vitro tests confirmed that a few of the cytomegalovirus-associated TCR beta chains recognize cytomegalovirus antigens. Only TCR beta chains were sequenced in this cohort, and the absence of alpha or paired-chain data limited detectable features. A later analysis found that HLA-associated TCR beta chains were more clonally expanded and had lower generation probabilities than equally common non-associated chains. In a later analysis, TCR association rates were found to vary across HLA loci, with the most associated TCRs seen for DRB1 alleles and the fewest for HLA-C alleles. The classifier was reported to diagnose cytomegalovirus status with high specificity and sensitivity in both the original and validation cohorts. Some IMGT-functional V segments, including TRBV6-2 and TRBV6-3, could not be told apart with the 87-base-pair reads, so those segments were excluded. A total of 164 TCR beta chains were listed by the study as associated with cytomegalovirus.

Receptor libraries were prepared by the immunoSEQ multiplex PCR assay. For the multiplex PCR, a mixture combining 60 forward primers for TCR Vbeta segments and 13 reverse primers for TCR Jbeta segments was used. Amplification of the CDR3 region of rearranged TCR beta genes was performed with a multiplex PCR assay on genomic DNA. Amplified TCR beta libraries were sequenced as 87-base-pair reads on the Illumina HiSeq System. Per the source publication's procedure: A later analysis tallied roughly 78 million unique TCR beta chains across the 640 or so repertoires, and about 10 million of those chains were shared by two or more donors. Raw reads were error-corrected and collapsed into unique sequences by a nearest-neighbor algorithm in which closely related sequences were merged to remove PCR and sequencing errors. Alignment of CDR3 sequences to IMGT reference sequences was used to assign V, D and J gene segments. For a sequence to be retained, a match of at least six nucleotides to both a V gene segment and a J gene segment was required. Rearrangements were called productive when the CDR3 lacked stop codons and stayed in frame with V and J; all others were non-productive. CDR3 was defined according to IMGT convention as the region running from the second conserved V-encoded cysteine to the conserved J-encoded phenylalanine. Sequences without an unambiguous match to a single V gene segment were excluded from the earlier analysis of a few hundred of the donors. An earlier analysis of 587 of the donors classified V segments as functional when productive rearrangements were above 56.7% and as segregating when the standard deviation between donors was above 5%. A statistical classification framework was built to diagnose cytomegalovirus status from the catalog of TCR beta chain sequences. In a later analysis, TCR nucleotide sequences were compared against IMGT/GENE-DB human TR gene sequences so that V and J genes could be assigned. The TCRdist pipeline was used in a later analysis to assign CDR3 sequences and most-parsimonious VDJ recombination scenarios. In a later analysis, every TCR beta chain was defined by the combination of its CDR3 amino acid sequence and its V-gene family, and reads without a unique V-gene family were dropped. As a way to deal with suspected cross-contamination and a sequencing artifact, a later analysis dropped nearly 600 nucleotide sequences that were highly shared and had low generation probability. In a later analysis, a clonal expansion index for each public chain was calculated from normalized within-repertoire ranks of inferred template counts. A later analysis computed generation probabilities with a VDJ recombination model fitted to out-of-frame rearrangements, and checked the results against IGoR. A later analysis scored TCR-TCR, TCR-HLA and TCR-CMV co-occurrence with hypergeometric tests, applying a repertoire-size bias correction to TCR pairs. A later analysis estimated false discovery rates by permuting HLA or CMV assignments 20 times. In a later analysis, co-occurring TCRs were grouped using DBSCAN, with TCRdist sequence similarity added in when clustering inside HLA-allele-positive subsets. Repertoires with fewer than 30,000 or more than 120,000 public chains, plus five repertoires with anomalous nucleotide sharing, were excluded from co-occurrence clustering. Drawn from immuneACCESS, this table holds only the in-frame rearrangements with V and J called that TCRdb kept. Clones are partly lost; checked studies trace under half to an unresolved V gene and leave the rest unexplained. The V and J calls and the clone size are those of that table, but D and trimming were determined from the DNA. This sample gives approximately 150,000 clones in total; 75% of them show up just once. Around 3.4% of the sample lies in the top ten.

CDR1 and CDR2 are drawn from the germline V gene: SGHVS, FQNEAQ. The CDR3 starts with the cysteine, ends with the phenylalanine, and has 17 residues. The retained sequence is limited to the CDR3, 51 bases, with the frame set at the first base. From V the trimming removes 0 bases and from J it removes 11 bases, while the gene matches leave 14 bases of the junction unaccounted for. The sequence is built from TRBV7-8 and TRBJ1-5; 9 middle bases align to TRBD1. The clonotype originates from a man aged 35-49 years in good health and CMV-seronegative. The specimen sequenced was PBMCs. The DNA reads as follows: TGTGCCAGCAGCTTAGCGCTAGCCCGGACAGGGGCAGGAACCCAGCATTTT. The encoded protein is CASSLALARTGAGTQHF.